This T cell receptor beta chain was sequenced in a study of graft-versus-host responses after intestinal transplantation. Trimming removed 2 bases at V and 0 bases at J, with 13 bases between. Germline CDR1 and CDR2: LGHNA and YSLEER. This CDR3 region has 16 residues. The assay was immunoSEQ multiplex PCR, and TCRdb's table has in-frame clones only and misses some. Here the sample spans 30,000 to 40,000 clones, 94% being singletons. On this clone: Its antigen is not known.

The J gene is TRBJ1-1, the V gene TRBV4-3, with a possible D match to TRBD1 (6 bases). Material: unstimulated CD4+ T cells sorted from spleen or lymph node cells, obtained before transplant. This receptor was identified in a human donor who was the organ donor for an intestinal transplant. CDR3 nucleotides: TGCGCCAGCAGCCAAAATGGGGACACATTGAACACTGAAGCTTTCTTT. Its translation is CASSQNGDTLNTEAFF.